This TCR beta chain was sequenced for a study of shared T cell receptors in the human thymus. Repertoires were generated with immunoSEQ multiplex PCR, while TCRdb's copy carries only in-frame clones and drops some. This table holds approximately 400,000 clones, 95% found once. Germline values: CDR1 MNHEY, CDR2 SMNVEV (reference sequence). V shed 4 bases and J 7 bases; nucleotides not matched to a gene: 8. The CDR3 consists of 15 residues. The V gene is TRBV27, the J gene TRBJ2-2; 8 bases align to TRBD2. The clonotype was recovered from a human donor. The sequenced material came from thymocytes. CDR3 region: CASSYTGGQSGELFF. The CDR3 coding sequence is TGTGCCAGCAGTTATACGGGAGGGCAAAGCGGGGAGCTGTTTTTT.